This TCR beta chain derives from a study of a mutant IDH1 vaccine in newly diagnosed glioma. Study-wide points: Induction of immune responses by the vaccine occurred in more than 85% of patients.

V gave up 0 bases and J gave up 10 bases, with 14 bases separating them. CDR3 length: 14 residues. Germline V gene lookup returns CDR1 MNHNS and CDR2 SASEGT. Concerning this clone itself: As yet, its antigen is unknown.

The protocol was immunoSEQ multiplex PCR, while the TCRdb copy is restricted to in-frame clones and leaves out a portion. This table holds about 65,000 clones, 81% found once. Time point defined: week 35, safety follow-up. With topical imiquimod, each dose of the vaccine consisted of 300 ug of mutant IDH1 20-mer peptide. Sequencing was performed on PBMCs, taken from a glioma patient whose treatment included an IDH1 peptide vaccine. The chain carries TRBV6-1 and TRBJ2-3; the D gene is possibly TRBD2 (5 bases). The sequence derives from a man aged 35 to 55 with glioma. The CDR3 sequence: CASSEARRGYAQYF. CDR3 sequence (DNA): TGTGCCAGCAGTGAAGCGAGGCGAGGGTACGCGCAGTATTTT.